This T cell receptor (gamma chain) stems from a study of Vδ1+ human thymocytes. Study results and limitations: Unlike peripheral blood Vdelta1+ controls, thymic delta-chain sequences included about 20% Vdelta2 and few Vdelta3. The authors advised highly purified populations and single-cell validation. Thymic TRG and TRD repertoires appeared highly polyclonal.

RNA was extracted from the cells and then reverse transcribed. CDR3 amplicons came from multiplex PCR with pooled V-gene forward and constant-region reverse primers. TCRdb re-processed the multiplex PCR reads via CATT. The table includes approximately 25,000 gamma-chain clones, around 18% detected once. This CDR3 comprises 13 residues. Trimming removed 0 bases from V and 6 bases from J; junction bases left unmatched: 5. CDR1 and CDR2 from the germline V gene are GITISATS and ISYDGTV (reference sequence). This clone was seen a handful of times. Its target is unknown. The rearrangement joins TRGV9 to TRGJ1 or TRGJ2. This sequence was found in a boy under two years old who had congenital heart surgery. The sample taken for sequencing was Vdelta1+ gamma-delta thymocytes from the thymus. Subset meaning: FACS-sorted CD3+ TCRalphabeta- TCRVdelta1+ TCRVdelta2- thymocytes. CDR3 bases: TGTGCCTTGTGGGAGGTGCACACTTATAAGAAACTCTTT. It encodes CALWEVHTYKKLF.